This T cell receptor (beta chain) was sequenced during a study of blood T cell repertoires in COVID-19. About the research overall: The origin of the acute and convalescent COVID-19 samples was the United States, Italy and Spain.

V was pared by 1 base and J by 1 base, with 22 bases between. CDR1 and CDR2 (germline): SNHLY, FYNNEI. The CDR3 is 19 residues long. In the authors' workflow: Cell counts per sample came from amplifying reference gene primers. TCRdb's table, derived via immunoSEQ multiplex PCR, lists solely in-frame clones and lacks some. V and J calls and clone size follow that table, whereas D and trimming were derived from the DNA. The sample lists approximately 150,000 clones, approximately 90% occurring once. The clonotype was recovered from a woman between 45 and 65 years old with active or convalescent COVID-19. The sample consisted of peripheral blood. The J gene is TRBJ2-5, the V gene TRBV2, with D possibly being TRBD2 (5 bases). CDR3 in amino acids: CASSEGIYMWYGVQETQYF. CDR3 sequence (DNA): TGTGCCAGCAGTGAAGGAATTTACATGTGGTACGGGGTCCAAGAGACCCAGTACTTC.